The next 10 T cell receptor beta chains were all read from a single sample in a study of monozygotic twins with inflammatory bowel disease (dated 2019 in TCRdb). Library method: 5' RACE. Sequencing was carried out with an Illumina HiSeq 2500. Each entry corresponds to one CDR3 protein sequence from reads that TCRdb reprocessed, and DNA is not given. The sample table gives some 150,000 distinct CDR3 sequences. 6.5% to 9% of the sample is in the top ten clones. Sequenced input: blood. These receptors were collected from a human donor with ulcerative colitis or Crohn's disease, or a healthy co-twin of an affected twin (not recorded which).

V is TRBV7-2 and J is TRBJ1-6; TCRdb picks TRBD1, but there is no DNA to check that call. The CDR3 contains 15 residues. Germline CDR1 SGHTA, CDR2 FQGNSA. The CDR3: CASSSPQGANSPLHF. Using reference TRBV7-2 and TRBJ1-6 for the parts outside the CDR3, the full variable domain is GAGVSQSPSNKVTEKGKDVELRCDPISGHTALYWYRQSLGQGLEFLIYFQGNSAPDKSGLPSDRFSAERTGGSVSTLTIQRTQQEDSAVYLCASSSPQGANSPLHFGNGTRLTVT.

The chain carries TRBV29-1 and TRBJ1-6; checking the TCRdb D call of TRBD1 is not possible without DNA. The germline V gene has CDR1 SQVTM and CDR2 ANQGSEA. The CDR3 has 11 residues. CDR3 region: CSVGENSPLHF.

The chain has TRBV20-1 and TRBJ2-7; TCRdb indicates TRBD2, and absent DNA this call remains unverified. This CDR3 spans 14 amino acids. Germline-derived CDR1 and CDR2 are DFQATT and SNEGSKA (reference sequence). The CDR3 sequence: CSGSLGTSGYEQYF.

CDR3 protein: CASSFEGGYGYTF. V gene TRBV7-3 combines with J gene TRBJ1-2; the TRBD1 assignment by TCRdb is unverifiable without DNA. This CDR3 contains 13 residues. The germline V gene encodes CDR1 SGHTA and CDR2 FQGTGA.

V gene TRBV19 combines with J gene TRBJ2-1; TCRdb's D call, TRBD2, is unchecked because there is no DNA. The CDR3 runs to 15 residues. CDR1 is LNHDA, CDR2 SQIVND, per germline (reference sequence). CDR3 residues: CASSISGGTYNEQFF.

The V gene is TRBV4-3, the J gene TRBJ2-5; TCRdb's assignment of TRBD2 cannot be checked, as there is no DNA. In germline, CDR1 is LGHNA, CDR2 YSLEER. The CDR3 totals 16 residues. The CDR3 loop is CASSQGMGSGQETQYF.

This CDR3 reads CATSREASLNTGELFF. V gene TRBV15 combines with J gene TRBJ2-2; TCRdb's D call, TRBD2, is unchecked because there is no DNA. Germline V gene data show CDR1 as LNHNV and CDR2 as YYDKDF (reference sequence). The CDR3 consists of 16 residues.

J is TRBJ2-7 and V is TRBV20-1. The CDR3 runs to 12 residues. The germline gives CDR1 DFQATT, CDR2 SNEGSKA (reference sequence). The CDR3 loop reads CSAASDGYEQYF.

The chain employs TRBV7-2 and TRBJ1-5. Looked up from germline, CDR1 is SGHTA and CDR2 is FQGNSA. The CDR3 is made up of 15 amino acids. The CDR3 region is CASSPTNSGGQPQHF. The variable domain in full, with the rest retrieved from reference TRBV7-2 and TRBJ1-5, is GAGVSQSPSNKVTEKGKDVELRCDPISGHTALYWYRQSLGQGLEFLIYFQGNSAPDKSGLPSDRFSAERTGGSVSTLTIQRTQQEDSAVYLCASSPTNSGGQPQHFGDGTRLSIL.

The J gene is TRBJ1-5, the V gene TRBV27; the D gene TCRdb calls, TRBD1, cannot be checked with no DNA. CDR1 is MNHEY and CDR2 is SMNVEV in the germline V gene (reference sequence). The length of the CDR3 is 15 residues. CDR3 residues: CTSKHRGSGNQPQHF.